The entry that follows covers one TCR beta chain sequence. The specificity of this receptor is unknown. It has no much larger one-base neighbor in the sample; base qualities were not kept. This sample is drawn from a study of T cells of healthy individuals (dated by TCRdb to the late 2010s). Receptor amplification or capture employed 5' RACE. Sequencing relied on an Illumina MiSeq. Clones were called with MiXCR by TCRdb after fastp trimmed the public reads at Q25, and only in-frame beta chains were retained. When rows share a CDR3 protein, they turn into one entry using the most common DNA and genes. This sample lists around 98,000 distinct CDR3 sequences; approximately 15% were detected once. 6.2% of the sample rests with the top ten. The germline V gene sets CDR1 to LGHNA and CDR2 to YSLEER. Between the V and J ends, shortened by 1 base and 4 bases respectively, the junction contains 6 bases. From the cysteine through the phenylalanine, the CDR3 covers 13 amino acids. Only the CDR3 DNA is retained, 39 bases long and in frame from the first base.

The TCR sequence derives from a human donor in good health. The rearranged segments are TRBV4-3 and TRBJ2-3, with an unclear D gene assignment. Read as DNA, the sequence is TGCGCCAGCAGCCAAGCCTCGGCAGATACGCAGTATTTT. Protein translation: CASSQASADTQYF.